These T cell receptor beta chains were read from a single sample in a study of T cells in Graves' hyperthyroidism and ophthalmopathy. MiXCR, applied by TCRdb to the multiplex PCR reads, yields one record per CDR3 protein. The sample carries roughly 510,000 distinct CDR3 sequences, around 21% recorded once. Sequences were obtained from blood. Receptors originate from a man aged 18 to 30 with Graves' hyperthyroidism. CDR3s include the opening cysteine and the closing phenylalanine or tryptophan. D genes are given only for firm matches. Clone size is given for some rows only: seen once, a few or many times, or a class if the clone is expanded.

D gene,CDR3 length,V gene,clone size,J gene,CDR3 DNA,CDR3 protein
NA,14,TRBV19,many,TRBJ1-1,TGTGCCAGTAGTGGGGACACCATGAACACTGAAGCTTTCTTT,CASSGDTMNTEAFF
TRBD1,16,TRBV28,many,TRBJ1-2,TGTGCCAGCAGTCCCTCCCCGCCGGGACAGAACTATGGCTACACCTTC,CASSPSPPGQNYGYTF
TRBD1,17,TRBV28,many,TRBJ2-2,TGTGCCAGCAGTCTCCCCCCCGGGACAGGGGACACCGGGGAGCTGTTTTTT,CASSLPPGTGDTGELFF
NA,12,TRBV12-3/TRBV12-4,many,TRBJ1-5,TGTGCCAGCAGTCTCCCCCGCCAGCCCCAGCATTTT,CASSLPRQPQHF
TRBD2,15,TRBV27,many,TRBJ2-5,TGTGCCAGCAGCAACCTAGCGGGGGGGCTAGAGACCCAGTACTTC,CASSNLAGGLETQYF
NA,16,TRBV7-8,many,TRBJ2-7,TGTGCCAGCAGCTTAGTAGCTCCAGGGTGGGCCTACGAGCAGTACTTC,CASSLVAPGWAYEQYF
NA,12,TRBV2,many,TRBJ2-3,TGTGCCACCCAAAGGGGGTTGGATACGCAGTATTTT,CATQRGLDTQYF
NA,14,TRBV12-3/TRBV12-4,many,TRBJ1-5,TGTGCCAGCAGTTTTAAGGGCAGGGGTCATCCCCAGCATTTT,CASSFKGRGHPQHF
TRBD1,18,TRBV19,NA,TRBJ1-2,TGTGCCAGTAGTACAACCGGGACAGGGGGCGCAATAAGTTATGGCTACACCTTC,CASSTTGTGGAISYGYTF
TRBD1,14,TRBV12-3/TRBV12-4,NA,TRBJ1-2,TGTGCCAGCAGTTCAGCGGGGGACAGGGCAGGCTACACCTTC,CASSSAGDRAGYTF
TRBD1,15,TRBV28,many,TRBJ1-2,TGTGCCAGCAGTGGCGAAGTCGGGGACAGGGTTGGCTACACCTTC,CASSGEVGDRVGYTF
TRBD1,11,TRBV19,many,TRBJ1-2,TGTGCCACCCAAACAGGGGACGGCTACACCTTC,CATQTGDGYTF
NA,13,TRBV6-5,many,TRBJ1-5,TGTGCCAGCAGCTACCAGGGAGATCAGCCCCAGCATTTT,CASSYQGDQPQHF
NA,14,TRBV6-1,many,TRBJ1-2,TGTGCCAGCAGTGGACAGGAAGGGTCGTTTGGTTACACCTTC,CASSGQEGSFGYTF
TRBD1,14,TRBV28,many,TRBJ1-3,TGTGCCAGCTGGGAGGGGGCCTCTGGAAACACCATATATTTT,CASWEGASGNTIYF
NA,14,TRBV4-2,many,TRBJ1-1,TGTGCCAGCAGCCTCGGAGGGGTACGGACTGAAGCTTTCTTT,CASSLGGVRTEAFF
TRBD1,16,TRBV15,NA,TRBJ1-6,TGTGCCACCAGCAGGAGGGACAGATTCCGATACTCACCCCTCCACTTT,CATSRRDRFRYSPLHF
NA,11,TRBV6-5,many,TRBJ2-7,TGTGCCAGTGTACGGCCTTACGAGCAGTACTTC,CASVRPYEQYF
NA,13,TRBV12-3/TRBV12-4,few,TRBJ1-1,TGTGCCAGCAGTCCAGGACGGATCACTGAAGCTTTCTTT,CASSPGRITEAFF
TRBD1,17,TRBV6-5,few,TRBJ1-6,TGTGCCAGCAGTTTTTCCGGGACAGGGGCATATAATTCACCCCTCCACTTT,CASSFSGTGAYNSPLHF
NA,16,TRBV4-2,NA,TRBJ2-4,TGTGCCAGCAGCCCAGACAGATTTTCAGCCAAAAACATTCAGTACTTC,CASSPDRFSAKNIQYF
NA,14,TRBV28,few,TRBJ2-5,TGTGCCAGCAGTTTATACTTGGCACAAGAGACCCAGTACTTC,CASSLYLAQETQYF
TRBD1,14,TRBV9,many,TRBJ1-2,TGTGCCAGCAGCAATTCAGGGGGAGATTATGGCTACACCTTC,CASSNSGGDYGYTF
NA,14,TRBV15,many,TRBJ2-7,TGTGCCACCAGCGGAACGGGGAGCTCCTACGAGCAGTACTTC,CATSGTGSSYEQYF
NA,14,TRBV6-5,many,TRBJ2-5,TGTGCCAGCAGTTACGAGGGGGTACGGGAGACCCAGTACTTC,CASSYEGVRETQYF
TRBD1,10,TRBV29-1,NA,TRBJ1-1,TGCAGCGGGACGTGGGACAGAGCTTTCTTT,CSGTWDRAFF
NA,15,TRBV6-1,many,TRBJ1-1,TGTGCCAGCAGCCCCCCAGGGCGGGTGAACACTGAAGCTTTCTTT,CASSPPGRVNTEAFF
NA,13,TRBV2,many,TRBJ2-7,TGTGCCAGCAAGCTAGGGGTAGCCTACGAGCAGTACTTC,CASKLGVAYEQYF
NA,15,TRBV13,many,TRBJ2-7,TGTGCCAGCAGCCAACTCTTTGGGACGGACTACGAGCAGTACTTC,CASSQLFGTDYEQYF
NA,12,TRBV6-1,once,TRBJ2-7,TGTGCCAGCACCCCCACAAGGGGCGAGCAGTACTTC,CASTPTRGEQYF
NA,10,TRBV20-1,NA,TRBJ1-1,TGCAGTGGTCAAAACACTGAAGCTTTCTTT,CSGQNTEAFF
TRBD2,15,TRBV7-8,NA,TRBJ2-5,TGTGCCAGCAGCTCCGCCGGGACTAGCGTGGGGACCCAGTACTTC,CASSSAGTSVGTQYF
NA,14,TRBV2,many,TRBJ1-2,TGTGCCAGCAGTGATAGGGGGGGGGCCTATGGCTACACCTTC,CASSDRGGAYGYTF
TRBD2,15,TRBV7-2,few,TRBJ2-7,TGTGCCAGCAGCTTACGGCGGGGGGAAACCTACGAGCAGTACTTC,CASSLRRGETYEQYF
NA,13,TRBV15,many,TRBJ1-5,TGTGCCACCAGCAGAGATGTCGTGGAGCCCCAGCATTTT,CATSRDVVEPQHF
TRBD1,15,TRBV12-5,NA,TRBJ2-5,TGTGCTAGTGGTTTGTTCGGGACAGGACAAGAGACCCAGTACTTC,CASGLFGTGQETQYF
TRBD1,14,TRBV27,NA,TRBJ1-1,TGTGCCAGCACCGCGGACAGGGGTCGGACTGAAGCTTTCTTT,CASTADRGRTEAFF
TRBD1,14,TRBV6-1,many,TRBJ1-1,TGTGCCAGCCGCAGGGGGCTCATGAACACTGAAGCTTTCTTT,CASRRGLMNTEAFF
TRBD1,15,TRBV6-5,many,TRBJ1-1,TGTGCCAGCAGGACCTCGACAGGGGTCTACACTGAAGCTTTCTTT,CASRTSTGVYTEAFF
TRBD1,12,TRBV20-1,many,TRBJ2-7,TGCAGTGCTAAACAGGGGCTCTGGGAGCAGTACTTC,CSAKQGLWEQYF
NA,10,TRBV7-9,NA,TRBJ2-2,TGTGCCAGCAGCTTAGAAGAACTGTTTTTT,CASSLEELFF
NA,13,TRBV29-1,many,TRBJ1-1,TGCAGCGTTCATGCCGGCTTCGACACTGAAGCTTTCTTT,CSVHAGFDTEAFF
TRBD1,16,TRBV5-1,many,TRBJ2-6,TGCGCCAGCAGCCAGGGACAGCCCTCTGGGGCCAACGTCCTGACTTTC,CASSQGQPSGANVLTF
TRBD1,15,TRBV28,many,TRBJ1-2,TGTGCCAGCAGGTTGGGGGACAGGGGATCGCAAGGCTACACCTTC,CASRLGDRGSQGYTF
NA,13,TRBV12-3/TRBV12-4,NA,TRBJ1-1,TGTGCCAGCAGTTTCGTAGACAACACTGAAGCTTTCTTT,CASSFVDNTEAFF
NA,13,TRBV5-5,many,TRBJ2-7,TGTGCCAGCAGCTTTCGACGGTACTACGAGCAGTACTTC,CASSFRRYYEQYF
TRBD1,15,TRBV6-1,NA,TRBJ2-7,TGTGCCAGCAATCTGGCGGCAGGGGGTCTAAACGAGCAGTACTTC,CASNLAAGGLNEQYF
TRBD1,14,TRBV6-1,few,TRBJ1-2,TGTGCCAGCAGTGGACAGGGTAAAGACTATGGCTACACCTTC,CASSGQGKDYGYTF